These 25 T cell receptor beta chains originate from one sample sequenced in a study of T cells in Graves' hyperthyroidism and ophthalmopathy (dated by TCRdb to 2018 to 2020). Library prep was done by multiplex PCR. The data were produced on an Illumina HiSeq 2000. Amplification of TCR beta CDR3 regions was carried out from RNA transcripts. A first-round RT-PCR of the TCR CDR3 used the HTBI primer set with the Qiagen OneStep RT-PCR kit. In-frame beta chains were kept once TCRdb had trimmed the public reads at Q25 with fastp and called clones with MiXCR. Every distinct CDR3 protein forms one entry, paired with its most common genes and DNA. The sample yields approximately 150,000 distinct CDR3 sequences; about 9.4% were counted once. About 20% of the sample is in the top ten clones. Sequenced material: blood. These TCRs come from a woman younger than 35 with Graves' hyperthyroidism that later progressed to Graves' ophthalmopathy.

This clonotype was seen at least ten times. V usage is TRBV12-5 and J usage is TRBJ1-1; 7 bases align to TRBD1. This CDR3 has 16 amino acids. The junction had 10 bases not matched to a gene; V was cut back by 6 bases and J by 0 bases. Germline V lookup: CDR1 LGHNT, CDR2 FRNRAP. CDR3 sequence (DNA): TGTGCTAGTGGACCAGGGACAGTGCCCATGAACACTGAAGCTTTCTTT. Protein product: CASGPGTVPMNTEAFF. The variable domain in full, with the rest retrieved from reference TRBV12-5 and TRBJ1-1, is DARVTQTPRHKVTEMGQEVTMRCQPILGHNTVFWYRQTMMQGLELLAYFRNRAPLDDSGMPKDRFSAEMPDATLATLKIQPSEPRDSAVYFCASGPGTVPMNTEAFFGQGTRLTVV.

In its sample, this clonotype was seen many times. The chain has TRBV6-1 and TRBJ2-2, with 7 bases that match TRBD2. Germline CDR1 and CDR2: MNHNS and SASEGT. Germline trimming cut 0 bases from V and 6 bases from J; bases unmatched to any gene: 7. The CDR3 is 16 amino acids. As DNA, the CDR3 is TGTGCCAGCAGTGAAGCGATAGGCGGGGGTGCCGGGGAGCTGTTTTTT. Encoded protein: CASSEAIGGGAGELFF.

This clonotype was detected ten times or more. The chain joins TRBV11-2 to TRBJ2-3; tentatively, D is TRBD1 (5 bases). Per the germline V gene, CDR1 is SGHAT and CDR2 is FQNNGV. Trimming took 1 base from V and 2 from J, leaving 10 bases between them. CDR3 length: 15 residues. CDR3 protein: CASSLGGALTDTQYF. The CDR3 bases are TGTGCCAGCAGCTTAGGTGGGGCCCTCACAGATACGCAGTATTTT. Drawing the rest from reference TRBV11-2 and TRBJ2-3, the complete variable domain is EAGVAQSPRYKIIEKRQSVAFWCNPISGHATLYWYQQILGQGPKLLIQFQNNGVVDDSQLPKDRFSAERLKGVDSTLKIQPAKLEDSAVYLCASSLGGALTDTQYFGPGTRLTVL.

This chain joins TRBV12-5 and TRBJ2-2; possibly TRBD1 or TRBD2 for D (6 bases each). The germline V and J ends were trimmed by 3 bases and 6 bases, with 17 bases remaining between them. Germline V gene data show CDR1 as LGHNT and CDR2 as FRNRAP. This CDR3 region has 16 residues. CDR3 sequence: CASGFWGAYGAGELFF. DNA for the CDR3: TGTGCTAGTGGTTTTTGGGGGGCCTATGGCGCCGGGGAGCTGTTTTTT.

V gene TRBV15 combines with J gene TRBJ1-1, with unresolved D. Per germline, CDR1 LNHNV and CDR2 YYDKDF (reference sequence). Trimming removed 4 bases at V and 1 base at J, with 10 bases between. The CDR3 totals 14 residues. CDR3 loop: CATSTPQANTEAFF. For the CDR3, the DNA is TGTGCCACCAGCACCCCCCAGGCGAACACTGAAGCTTTCTTT.

This clonotype was counted ten times or more. The chain employs TRBV2 and TRBJ1-5; D remains ambiguous. The CDR3 is 14 amino acids. Germline CDR1 reads SNHLY; CDR2 reads FYNNEI. The V and J ends lost 2 bases and 2 bases respectively, with 7 bases between them. CDR3 sequence: CASSERSRNQPQHF. CDR3 coding DNA: TGTGCCAGCAGTGAACGCAGCCGCAATCAGCCCCAGCATTTT.

Worth noting for this clonotype: A much larger clonotype is one base distant, so this may be a read error. The chain has TRBV3-1 and TRBJ1-1; no firm D call. This CDR3 region has 15 residues. V was trimmed by 4 bases and J by 4 bases, leaving 16 bases between them. Germline values: CDR1 LGHDT, CDR2 YNNKEL (reference sequence). CDR3 coding DNA: TGTGCCAGCAGCCCGGGATCTCCACTCAGCACTGAAGCTTTCTTT. It is translated as CASSPGSPLSTEAFF. The whole variable domain, filled in from reference TRBV3-1 and TRBJ1-1, reads DTAVSQTPKYLVTQMGNDKSIKCEQNLGHDTMYWYKQDSKKFLKIMFSYNNKELIINETVPNRFSPKSPDKAHLNLHINSLELGDSAVYFCASSPGSPLSTEAFFGQGTRLTVV.

The genes are TRBV5-1 and TRBJ2-1; tentative D call: TRBD2 (6 bases). The germline V and J ends were trimmed by 4 bases and 7 bases, with 27 bases remaining between them. Germline CDR1 reads SGHRS; CDR2 reads YFSETQ. The CDR3 has 18 residues. The CDR3 sequence is CASSMSPSTGRTNNEQFF. The CDR3 DNA follows: TGCGCCAGCAGCATGAGCCCTTCGACCGGGAGAACCAATAATGAGCAGTTCTTC.

This chain links TRBV7-4 with TRBJ2-1, with 11 bases aligning to TRBD2. Germline lookup yields CDR1 SGHVT and CDR2 SQSDAQ. Trimming cost V 5 bases and J 8 bases; bases outside gene matches: 8. This CDR3 comprises 15 residues. The CDR3 DNA reads as TGTGCCAGCAGCGTAGGTACTAGCGGGAGCTATGAGCAGTTCTTC. It is translated as CASSVGTSGSYEQFF. Full variable domain (remainder filled in from reference TRBV7-4 and TRBJ2-1): GAGVSQSPRYKVAKRGRDVALRCDSISGHVTLYWYRQTLGQGSEVLTYSQSDAQRDKSGRPSGRFSAERPERSVSTLKIQRTEQGDSAVYLCASSVGTSGSYEQFFGPGTRLTVL.

This clonotype was counted ten times or more. The chain recombines TRBV13 with TRBJ2-3, with 7 bases matching TRBD2. The ends lost 4 bases at V and 6 bases at J; junction bases unmatched: 19. This CDR3 contains 18 residues. Germline V gives CDR1 PRHDT, CDR2 FYEKMQ (reference sequence). The DNA of the CDR3 is TGTGCCAGCAGCTCACGGGAGGCTGGTGGTGGCGGGGCGGATACGCAGTATTTT. Translating gives CASSSREAGGGGADTQYF.

This clonotype was observed at least ten times. The chain employs TRBV6-1 and TRBJ1-3, with unresolved D. The CDR3 loop spans 13 amino acids. Germline V CDR1 and CDR2: MNHNS, SASEGT. V lost 6 bases and J 0 bases, leaving 6 bases between the germline ends. CDR3 DNA sequence: TGTGCCAGCAGACTGGGCTCTGGAAACACCATATATTTT. Its protein product is CASRLGSGNTIYF.

This clonotype was recorded at least ten times. V usage is TRBV29-1 and J usage is TRBJ1-1; 7 nucleotides match TRBD1. Losses at the gene ends were 7 bases for V and 11 bases for J; bases not matched to a gene: 4. CDR1 and CDR2 from the germline V gene are SQVTM and ANQGSEA. This CDR3 has 9 amino acids. Written as DNA, the CDR3 is TGCAGCGGGCAGGGGGGGGCTTTCTTT. It codes for CSGQGGAFF. Using reference TRBV29-1 and TRBJ1-1 for the parts outside the CDR3, the full variable domain is SAVISQKPSRDICQRGTSLTIQCQVDSQVTMMFWYRQQPGQSLTLIATANQGSEATYESGFVIDKFPISRPNLTFSTLTVSNMSPEDSSIYLCSGQGGAFFGQGTRLTVV.

There are many counts of this clonotype. V usage is TRBV7-6 and J usage is TRBJ1-5; D is possibly TRBD1 (5 bases). In germline, CDR1 is SGHVS, CDR2 FNYEAQ. V was cut by 0 bases and J by 4 bases, with 7 bases left in between. The CDR3 loop spans 14 amino acids. The DNA for the CDR3 is TGTGCCAGCAGCTTAGCGGGGCCTAATCAGCCCCAGCATTTT. Encoded protein: CASSLAGPNQPQHF.

This clonotype was recorded at least ten times. The V gene is TRBV30, the J gene TRBJ2-7; 9 bases are a match to TRBD1. The CDR3 extends over 14 amino acids. Trimming at V came to 5 bases and at J to 0 bases, leaving 5 bases not matched to a gene. The germline V gene has CDR1 GTSNPN and CDR2 SVGIG (reference sequence). The DNA for the CDR3 is TGTGCCTGGGGGAGGACAGGGGTCTCCTACGAGCAGTACTTC. This sequence encodes CAWGRTGVSYEQYF.

The chain links TRBV4-2 to TRBJ2-2; 10 positions agree with TRBD2. With 1 base clipped from V and 1 base from J, the junction kept 3 bases outside the gene matches. This CDR3 has 17 amino acids. The V gene's germline CDR1 is LGHNA and CDR2 YNFKEQ. The CDR3 DNA reads TGTGCCAGCAGCCAAGGGACTAGCGGAGGGAACACCGGGGAGCTGTTTTTT. Translation gives CASSQGTSGGNTGELFF.

This clonotype has at least ten counts. V gene TRBV28 combines with J gene TRBJ2-7; the D is unclear. This CDR3 has 13 residues. Germline CDR1 is MDHEN and CDR2 is SYDVKM. Trimming took 5 bases from V and 2 from J, leaving 10 bases between them. The CDR3 DNA is TGTGCCAGCAGTCGTGGGGTTACCTACGAGCAGTACTTC. Translated, it gives CASSRGVTYEQYF.

Concerning this clonotype itself: This could be a read error, since a much larger clone is one nucleotide away. V is TRBV3-1 and J is TRBJ2-7; 9 positions agree with TRBD2. Germline values: CDR1 LGHDT, CDR2 YNNKEL (reference sequence). V shed 3 bases and J 0 bases; nucleotides not matched to a gene: 6. The CDR3 extends over 16 amino acids. Here the CDR3 reads CASSQGSGGRSYEQYF. As DNA, the CDR3 is TGTGCCAGCAGCCAGGGTAGCGGGGGCCGCTCCTACGAGCAGTACTTC.

This clonotype was seen many times. Written as DNA, the CDR3 is TGTGCCAGCGGATATTGGGATACCCCAGATACGCAGTATTTT. This codes for CASGYWDTPDTQYF. The chain couples TRBV7-9 to TRBJ2-3; D is undetermined. Trimming cost V 8 bases and J 4 bases, with 16 bases left between them. From germline, CDR1 is SEHNR and CDR2 FQNEAQ (reference sequence). CDR3 size: 14 residues.

This clonotype has ten or more counts. The CDR3 nucleotides read TGTGCCAGCAGCCCCGGGACAGGGTTGGGTCAGCCCCAGCATTTT. It yields the protein CASSPGTGLGQPQHF. The V gene is TRBV11-2, the J gene TRBJ1-5; TRBD1 agrees at 9 bases. V lost 5 bases to trimming and J lost 6 bases; unmatched junction nucleotides: 8. The V gene's germline CDR1 is SGHAT and CDR2 FQNNGV. The CDR3 runs 15 residues.

This clonotype was observed a handful of times. The genes are TRBV2 and TRBJ1-5, with a tentative D call TRBD1 (5 bases). The CDR3 totals 15 residues. Germline CDR1 and CDR2: SNHLY and FYNNEI. Trimming pared 1 base from V and 4 bases from J, leaving 11 bases between. The CDR3 DNA reads as TGTGCCAGCAGTGAAGGGGTGGGGGGAAATCAGCCCCAGCATTTT. Its translation: CASSEGVGGNQPQHF.

This clonotype was recorded at least ten times. The rearrangement joins TRBV5-8 to TRBJ2-1; 10 bases fit TRBD1. The CDR3 has 14 amino acids. V lost 3 bases, J lost 4 bases, and 1 base stayed unmatched. Germline CDR1 and CDR2: SGHTS and YDEGEE. The CDR3 nucleotides are TGTGCCAGCAGCTCGGGACAGGGGTACAATGAGCAGTTCTTC. As protein: CASSSGQGYNEQFF. Drawing the rest from reference TRBV5-8 and TRBJ2-1, the complete variable domain is EAGVTQSPTHLIKTRGQQATLRCSPISGHTSVYWYQQALGLGLQFLLWYDEGEERNRGNFPPRFSGRQFPNYSSELNVNALELEDSALYLCASSSGQGYNEQFFGPGTRLTVL.

Ten or more counts support this clonotype. The chain combines TRBV6-1 with TRBJ2-1; D possibly corresponds to TRBD2 (5 bases). V gave up 6 bases and J gave up 0 bases, with 12 bases separating them. Per germline, CDR1 MNHNS and CDR2 SASEGT. The CDR3 length is 15 residues. CDR3 sequence (DNA): TGTGCCAGCAGAGGTACGGGATCCTCCTACAATGAGCAGTTCTTC. Protein product: CASRGTGSSYNEQFF.

This clonotype was detected many times. The rearrangement uses TRBV7-9 and TRBJ1-2, with D hard to call. In germline, CDR1 is SEHNR, CDR2 FQNEAQ (reference sequence). This CDR3 is 12 amino acids long. V lost 3 bases and J 7 bases, leaving 9 bases between the germline ends. CDR3 DNA sequence: TGTGCCAGCAGCTTGTCGGAGCGTGGCTACACCTTC. Translating gives CASSLSERGYTF.

This clonotype was found a few times. The V and J genes are TRBV10-2 and TRBJ2-3; the D is unclear. This CDR3 is 15 amino acids long. The germline gives CDR1 WSHSY, CDR2 SAAADI. Trimming stripped 4 bases from V and 2 bases from J, with 13 bases between. CDR3 nucleotides: TGCGCCAGCAGTGCGACGGTCCAGTACACAGATACGCAGTATTTT. Translating it yields CASSATVQYTDTQYF.

The V and J genes are TRBV29-1 and TRBJ2-1; 12 positions agree with TRBD2. The CDR3 is 14 residues long. The V gene's germline CDR1 is SQVTM and CDR2 ANQGSEA. The V and J ends lost 6 bases and 8 bases, in that order; junction bases with no gene match: 8. CDR3 in DNA: TGCAGCGTCGTAGAGACTAGCGGGAGCTATGAGCAGTTCTTC. It encodes CSVVETSGSYEQFF.